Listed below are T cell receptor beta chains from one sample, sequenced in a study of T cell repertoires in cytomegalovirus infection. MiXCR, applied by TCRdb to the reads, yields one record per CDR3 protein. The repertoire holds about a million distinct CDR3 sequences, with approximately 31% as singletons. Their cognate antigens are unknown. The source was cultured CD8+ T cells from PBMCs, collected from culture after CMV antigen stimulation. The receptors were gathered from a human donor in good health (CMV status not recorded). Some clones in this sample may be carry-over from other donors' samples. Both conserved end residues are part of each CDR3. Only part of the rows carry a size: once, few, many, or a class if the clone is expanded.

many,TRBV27,CASSSRGVQLSNQPQHF
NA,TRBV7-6,CVSSDSGANTEAFF
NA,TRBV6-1,CASSEEGDLRGNQPQHF
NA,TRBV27,CASSLWGPDTDTQYF
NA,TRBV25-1,CASRLGQVLHF
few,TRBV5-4,CASSGSGGRSTDTQYF
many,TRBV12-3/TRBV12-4,CASSFYSYNEQFF
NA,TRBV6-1,CATRQGQGYGYTF
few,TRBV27,CASSFSSGPYNEQFF
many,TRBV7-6,CASSLGEINEQYF
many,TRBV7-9,CASSLVVESDYGYTF
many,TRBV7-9,CASSLSKGVGTEAFF
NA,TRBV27,CASSFLSGQPQHF
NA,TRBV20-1,CSATLGAGAFF
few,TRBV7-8,CASSSGVGLGTETQYF
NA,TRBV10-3,CAISPTSGGASETQYF
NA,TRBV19,CASSLRDRGPRIWPEAFF
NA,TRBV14,CASSQVRLEGDYGYTF
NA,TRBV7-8,CASSLLPDYHNEQFF
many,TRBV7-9,CASSRGPPPLTGVEETQYF
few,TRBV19,CASNGRRYNEQFF
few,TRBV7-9,CASSSQRAGLNYNEQFF
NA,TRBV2,CASIKIGSTAEAFF
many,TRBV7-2,CASRDSVRGQFF